This T cell receptor beta chain comes out of a study of T cells in Graves' hyperthyroidism and ophthalmopathy. Amplification yielded TCR beta CDR3 regions, with RNA transcripts as the source. Primed by the HTBI set, a first-round RT-PCR was run on the TCR CDR3. Each CDR3 protein is one row after TCRdb ran MiXCR on the multiplex PCR reads. Here the sample spans around 570,000 distinct CDR3 sequences, just under 20% being singletons. Each ophthalmopathy patient scored at least 3 on the Clinical Activity Score and at least 4 on NOSPECS grade, with duration under 3 months. This clonotype was seen only a few times. The germline V and J ends were trimmed by 5 bases and 8 bases, with 18 bases remaining between them. The CDR3 runs 15 residues. Germline V gene sequence: CDR1 SEHNR, CDR2 FQNEAQ (reference sequence).

The chain couples TRBV7-9 to TRBJ1-4; maybe TRBD1 (5 bases). The sequencing sample was made of blood. This receptor was taken from a man aged 40-49 years with Graves' ophthalmopathy. Here the CDR3 DNA reads TGTGCCAGCAGCCTCCAGGGCAATGAGGGCGAAAAACTGTTTTTT. This sequence encodes CASSLQGNEGEKLFF.